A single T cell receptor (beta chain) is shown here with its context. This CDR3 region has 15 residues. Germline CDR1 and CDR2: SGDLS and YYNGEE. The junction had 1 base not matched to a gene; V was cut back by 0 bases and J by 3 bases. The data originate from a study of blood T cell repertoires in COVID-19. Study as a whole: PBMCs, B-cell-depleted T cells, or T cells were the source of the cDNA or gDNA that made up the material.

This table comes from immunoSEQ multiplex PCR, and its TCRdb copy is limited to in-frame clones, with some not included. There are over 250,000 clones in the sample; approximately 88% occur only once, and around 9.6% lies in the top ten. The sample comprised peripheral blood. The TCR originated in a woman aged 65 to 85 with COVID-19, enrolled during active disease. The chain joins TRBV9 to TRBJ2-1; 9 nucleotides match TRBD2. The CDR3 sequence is CASSVGSGGYNEQFF. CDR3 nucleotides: TGTGCCAGCAGCGTAGGTAGCGGGGGCTACAATGAGCAGTTCTTC.